This TCR beta chain was identified in a study of shared T cell receptors in the human thymus. TCRdb's copy holds only in-frame clones and misses some; the assay was immunoSEQ multiplex PCR. This table has almost 550,000 clones, 70% to 80% appearing once. After removal of 4 bases from V and 4 bases from J, the junction contained 17 bases not matched to a gene. CDR3 length: 19 amino acids. These data are also associated with another study on human thymus T cells. As that study records: Healthy Finnish infants undergoing corrective surgery for congenital heart defects were used as donors. Surgeons resected thymus tissue during corrective heart surgery. Thymic and blood repertoires seemed to favor certain V and J genes.

Sequencing was done on a sample of thymocytes. V and J are TRBV6-7 and TRBJ2-5, with 11 bases fitting TRBD2. TRBV6-7 is noted as an ORF with a role that remains uncertain. The source is a boy younger than two with a congenital heart defect. CDR3 DNA sequence: TGTGCCAGCAGTTCCCCCGATTACACTAGCGGGAGAATTGGAGAGACCCAGTACTTC. Encoded protein: CASSSPDYTSGRIGETQYF.